What follows are 27 T cell receptor beta chains derived from one specimen sequenced in a study of cytomegalovirus exposure and HLA in healthy donors. Sequenced by immunoSEQ multiplex PCR; TCRdb stores in-frame clones only, minus some. The sample has 250,000 to 300,000 clones, around 91% seen once. What was sequenced was PBMCs. The receptors come from a woman in her late teens or twenties in good health and CMV-seronegative.

The genes are TRBV29-1 and TRBJ1-2; maybe TRBD1 (6 bases). The germline CDR1 and CDR2 sequences are SQVTM and ANQGSEA. This CDR3 has 15 residues. The germline V and J ends were trimmed by 3 bases and 6 bases, with 20 bases remaining between them. CDR3 sequence: CSVDSTGPPLNGYTF. In nucleotides, the CDR3 is TGCAGCGTTGATTCGACAGGCCCGCCACTCAATGGCTACACCTTC.

The gene calls are TRBV28 and TRBJ1-4; 7 positions agree with TRBD1. Germline assignment: CDR1 MDHEN and CDR2 SYDVKM. After removal of 3 bases from V and 7 bases from J, the junction contained 2 bases not matched to a gene. The CDR3 is made up of 13 amino acids. The CDR3 loop reads CASSFQGGEKLFF. The DNA for the CDR3 is TGTGCCAGCAGTTTCCAGGGGGGTGAAAAACTGTTTTTT.

The V and J genes are TRBV27 and TRBJ2-3; 9 nucleotides match TRBD2. CDR3 size: 16 residues. From germline, CDR1 is MNHEY and CDR2 SMNVEV (reference sequence). V shed 7 bases and J 5 bases; nucleotides not matched to a gene: 13. The CDR3 sequence: CASTTYKRGALDTQYF. The CDR3 coding sequence is TGTGCCAGCACTACGTACAAGCGGGGGGCTTTAGATACGCAGTATTTT.

The V and J genes are TRBV7-2 and TRBJ2-7; 9 bases agree with TRBD2. The CDR3 totals 18 residues. Trimming removed 2 bases from V and 3 bases from J; junction bases left unmatched: 14. Germline V CDR1 and CDR2: SGHTA, FQGNSA. The CDR3 here is CASSLWSSGTQFDYEQYF. The CDR3 DNA is TGTGCCAGCAGCTTATGGTCTAGCGGGACGCAATTTGACTACGAGCAGTACTTC.

This chain links TRBV19 with TRBJ1-2; D possibly corresponds to TRBD1 (5 bases). Germline assignment: CDR1 LNHDA and CDR2 SQIVND (reference sequence). The CDR3 has 11 amino acids. V dropped 5 bases and J dropped 5 bases, with 6 bases sitting between them. The CDR3 protein is CASSDSYGYTF. CDR3 in DNA: TGTGCCAGTAGTGACAGTTATGGCTACACCTTC.

This chain connects TRBV28 to TRBJ1-5, with 8 bases fitting TRBD1. The ends lost 4 bases at V and 3 bases at J; junction bases unmatched: 5. The CDR3 is 15 amino acids. Germline V gene lookup returns CDR1 MDHEN and CDR2 SYDVKM. The CDR3 sequence is CASSSDRANNQPQHF. The CDR3 bases are TGTGCCAGCAGTTCGGACAGGGCCAACAATCAGCCCCAGCATTTT.

The chain has TRBV9 and TRBJ2-1, with 10 bases matching TRBD1. This CDR3 is built from 15 residues. J gave up 4 bases and V 4 bases, and 5 bases lay outside the gene matches. Per germline, CDR1 SGDLS and CDR2 YYNGEE. CDR3 amino acids: CASSPRDRGYNEQFF. The CDR3 region has the DNA TGTGCCAGCAGCCCCCGGGACAGGGGATACAATGAGCAGTTCTTC.

This clone was recorded only once. The chain links TRBV5-1 to TRBJ1-5, with TRBD1 as a possible D gene (6 bases). The CDR3 contains 16 residues. Germline CDR1 SGHRS, CDR2 YFSETQ. Deletions cut 4 bases from V and 2 bases from J, with 16 bases between. CDR3 nucleotide sequence: TGCGCCAGCAGCCTACAGGGTAGTGGAGGCAATCAGCCCCAGCATTTT. It specifies CASSLQGSGGNQPQHF.

The rearrangement links TRBV7-5 to TRBJ2-7; TRBD1, the D gene given by the table, was not confirmed from the DNA. TRBV7-5 is an annotated pseudogene. This CDR3 region has 15 residues. CDR3 sequence (DNA): TGTGTCAGAAGCGAGACAGGGACCGATACCTACGAGCAGTACGTC. It is translated as CVRSETGTDTYEQYV.

The J gene is TRBJ2-7, the V gene TRBV7-9; D remains ambiguous. Per the germline V gene, CDR1 is SEHNR and CDR2 is FQNEAQ (reference sequence). V gave up 1 base and J gave up 1 base, with 11 bases separating them. This CDR3 is built from 15 residues. CDR3 in amino acids: CASSLVPSHSYEQYF. Written as DNA, the CDR3 is TGTGCCAGCAGCTTAGTACCTAGTCATTCCTACGAGCAGTACTTC.

This clone was seen only once. The rearrangement links TRBV6-5 to TRBJ2-3, with D perhaps matching TRBD2 (6 bases). Germline V gene sequence: CDR1 MNHEY, CDR2 SVGAGI. The CDR3 runs to 13 residues. V was pared by 8 bases and J by 2 bases, with 11 bases between. The CDR3 DNA reads TGTGCCAGCGGATCGGGGGACACAGATACGCAGTATTTT. Translated: CASGSGDTDTQYF.

The genes are TRBV6-4 and TRBJ1-1; D is possibly TRBD1 (5 bases). The CDR3 runs to 13 residues. The V end was cut by 6 bases, the J end by 4 bases, with 12 bases between. The V gene's germline CDR1 is MRHNA and CDR2 SNTAGT. Here the CDR3 reads CASREQVGTEAFF. The CDR3 nucleotides read TGTGCCAGCAGGGAACAGGTGGGCACTGAAGCTTTCTTT.

The gene calls are TRBV7-9 and TRBJ2-7, with D perhaps matching TRBD2 (5 bases). This CDR3 spans 15 amino acids. Germline loops: CDR1 SEHNR, CDR2 FQNEAQ (reference sequence). The V gene lost 1 base and the J gene lost 5 bases, with 15 bases spanning the gap. The CDR3 DNA reads TGTGCCAGCAGCTTAGAACTAGTCGGCACCCACGAGCAGTACTTC. This sequence encodes CASSLELVGTHEQYF.

The J gene is TRBJ2-2, the V gene TRBV5-1; perhaps TRBD2 as D (6 bases). This CDR3 region has 15 residues. The ends were cut back, 1 base at V and 8 bases at J, with 15 bases in the middle. CDR1 and CDR2 from the germline V gene are SGHRS and YFSETQ. The CDR3 DNA is TGCGCCAGCAGCTTGTCACTAGCTGAGTCGGGGGAGCTGTTTTTT. Its protein product is CASSLSLAESGELFF.

This chain joins TRBV6-6 and TRBJ2-3; D is possibly TRBD2 (7 bases). In germline, CDR1 is MNHNY, CDR2 SVGAGI (reference sequence). The CDR3 is made up of 14 amino acids. V shed 5 bases and J shed 2 bases, with 11 bases lying between them. The CDR3 DNA reads TGTGCCAGCAGTCGCGGGGGCCTCACAGATACGCAGTATTTT. Translation: CASSRGGLTDTQYF.

This clone was recorded only once. The V gene is TRBV7-3, the J gene TRBJ1-2; unclear D gene. The germline CDR1 and CDR2 sequences are SGHTA and FQGTGA. Trimming took off 8 bases at V and 1 base at J, with 11 bases between the two ends. The CDR3 runs 13 residues. The CDR3 reads CASSSGINYGYTF. The CDR3 bases are TGTGCCAGCTCGAGCGGAATTAACTATGGCTACACCTTC.

The V gene is TRBV7-9, the J gene TRBJ2-2; D may be TRBD1 (5 bases). V lost 6 bases and J lost 4, with 15 bases in between. The CDR3 contains 15 residues. Germline V gene lookup returns CDR1 SEHNR and CDR2 FQNEAQ (reference sequence). The CDR3 region is CASREADRTTGELFF. Here the CDR3 DNA reads TGTGCCAGCAGGGAAGCTGACAGAACCACCGGGGAGCTGTTTTTT. The entire variable domain, with the rest obtained from reference TRBV7-9 and TRBJ2-2, is as follows: DTGVSQNPRHKITKRGQNVTFRCDPISEHNRLYWYRQTLGQGPEFLTYFQNEAQLEKSRLLSDRFSAERPKGSFSTLEIQRTEQGDSAMYLCASREADRTTGELFFGEGSRLTVL.

V gene TRBV5-1 combines with J gene TRBJ2-1, with 8 bases that match TRBD1. V lost 0 bases to trimming and J lost 8 bases; unmatched junction nucleotides: 4. The CDR3 covers 14 residues. Germline assignment: CDR1 SGHRS and CDR2 YFSETQ. This CDR3 reads CASSLDPGGDEQFF. Written as DNA, the CDR3 is TGCGCCAGCAGCTTGGATCCAGGGGGCGATGAGCAGTTCTTC. Full variable domain (missing parts from reference TRBV5-1 and TRBJ2-1): KAGVTQTPRYLIKTRGQQVTLSCSPISGHRSVSWYQQTPGQGLQFLFEYFSETQRNKGNFPGRFSGRQFSNSRSEMNVSTLELGDSALYLCASSLDPGGDEQFFGPGTRLTVL.

The gene calls are TRBV1 and TRBJ1-5. TRBV1 is an annotated pseudogene. The CDR3 consists of 15 residues. CDR3 in DNA: TGCACCAGCAGCCAAGGATGGAGTGGCAATCAGCCCCAGCATTTT. It is translated as CTSSQGWSGNQPQHF.

This clone occurred once. The J gene is TRBJ2-3, the V gene TRBV29-1; TRBD2 might be the D (7 bases). The V end was cut by 2 bases, the J end by 7 bases, with 22 bases between. Germline CDR1 reads SQVTM; CDR2 reads ANQGSEA. The CDR3 runs to 16 residues. CDR3 loop: CSVELVGGGLGNTQYF. For the CDR3, the DNA is TGCAGCGTTGAACTGGTTGGGGGGGGGCTAGGTAATACGCAGTATTTT.

A few counts support this clone. The gene calls are TRBV6-4 and TRBJ1-6; TRBD1 matches at 8 bases. The V segment lost 6 bases and the J segment 9 bases; nucleotides outside the gene matches: 10. The CDR3 is made up of 15 amino acids. Germline V lookup: CDR1 MRHNA, CDR2 SNTAGT. The CDR3: CASRQEDRVGSPLHF. Here the CDR3 DNA reads TGTGCCAGCAGGCAAGAGGACAGGGTGGGTTCACCCCTCCACTTT.

This chain connects TRBV5-6 to TRBJ2-3; 7 nucleotides match TRBD1. CDR3 length: 16 amino acids. Germline CDR1 and CDR2: SGHDT and YYEEEE. J gave up 2 bases and V 0 bases, and 6 bases lay outside the gene matches. As DNA, the CDR3 is TGTGCCAGCAGCTTGGCCGTAGACAGGGTCACAGATACGCAGTATTTT. Amino acids: CASSLAVDRVTDTQYF.

The rearrangement joins TRBV9 to TRBJ2-6, with D hard to call. The germline CDR1 and CDR2 sequences are SGDLS and YYNGEE. This CDR3 is 17 amino acids long. V dropped 0 bases and J dropped 0 bases, with 10 bases sitting between them. In nucleotides, the CDR3 is TGTGCCAGCAGCGTAGATCTTGTCCTCTCTGGGGCCAACGTCCTGACTTTC. Protein sequence: CASSVDLVLSGANVLTF.

CDR3 nucleotides: TGTGCCAGCAGGACAGGGGGTATCCACGAGCAGTACTTC. Protein product: CASRTGGIHEQYF. The chain carries TRBV28 and TRBJ2-7, with 9 bases lining up with TRBD1. After removal of 6 bases from V and 5 bases from J, the junction contained 5 bases not matched to a gene. Germline V gene sequence: CDR1 MDHEN, CDR2 SYDVKM. This CDR3 region has 13 residues.

The V call is TRBV11-2, the J call TRBJ1-1; 7 bases agree with TRBD1. From germline, CDR1 is SGHAT and CDR2 FQNNGV. CDR3 length: 14 residues. The junction had 11 bases not matched to a gene; V was cut back by 7 bases and J by 6 bases. Here the CDR3 reads CASNPTGTVAEAFF. CDR3 in DNA: TGTGCCAGCAACCCGACAGGGACGGTCGCTGAAGCTTTCTTT.

The chain combines TRBV19 with TRBJ1-1; TRBD1 is a possible D gene (6 bases). Germline lookup yields CDR1 LNHDA and CDR2 SQIVND (reference sequence). V lost 1 base, J lost 1 base, and 16 bases lay in between. The CDR3 covers 17 residues. CDR3 bases: TGTGCCAGTAGTATAGTAGAGACAGGTCGGGCGAACACTGAAGCTTTCTTT. Translating it yields CASSIVETGRANTEAFF.

The chain couples TRBV7-2 to TRBJ2-7; TRBD2 matches 11 bases. Germline V gene sequence: CDR1 SGHTA, CDR2 FQGNSA. This CDR3 has 16 residues. The V segment lost 0 bases and the J segment 1 base; nucleotides outside the gene matches: 2. The CDR3 loop is CASSLAGTSGSYEQYF. The CDR3 DNA sequence: TGTGCCAGCAGCTTAGCCGGGACTAGCGGATCCTACGAGCAGTACTTC.